Below, 8 T cell receptor beta chains from the same sample are listed, as sequenced in a study of T cell responses to AZD1222 COVID-19 vaccine. TCRdb's table, derived via immunoSEQ multiplex PCR, lists solely in-frame clones and lacks some. The sample consists of approximately 88,000 clones, 90% of them appearing once. The source material was peripheral blood, sampled 28 days after the second AZD1222 dose. The receptors come from an adult who received the AZD1222 COVID-19 vaccine.

The chain uses TRBV4-3 and TRBJ1-5, with D unclear. V gave up 4 bases and J gave up 4 bases, with 14 bases separating them. Germline V gene lookup returns CDR1 LGHNA and CDR2 YSLEER. The length of the CDR3 is 15 residues. CDR3 residues: CASSPSGRENQPQHF. The CDR3 coding sequence is TGCGCCAGCAGCCCCTCCGGACGGGAAAATCAGCCCCAGCATTTT.

V gene TRBV27 combines with J gene TRBJ1-6; possibly TRBD1 for D (5 bases). Deletions cut 3 bases from V and 0 bases from J, with 9 bases between. Germline V gives CDR1 MNHEY, CDR2 SMNVEV (reference sequence). The CDR3 sequence is 16 residues long. The CDR3 DNA follows: TGTGCCAGCAGTTTGGGGGGGAGCTCCTATAATTCACCCCTCCACTTT. Its protein product is CASSLGGSSYNSPLHF.

The V and J genes are TRBV5-6 and TRBJ1-5; D is possibly TRBD1 (6 bases). In germline, CDR1 is SGHDT, CDR2 YYEEEE. V lost 2 bases and J 2 bases, leaving 20 bases between the germline ends. The CDR3 contains 18 residues. CDR3 in amino acids: CASSFSRGGTRGNQPQHF. The CDR3 nucleotides read TGTGCCAGCAGCTTTAGTAGAGGGGGGACTAGGGGCAATCAGCCCCAGCATTTT.

The V gene is TRBV13, the J gene TRBJ2-7; D is undetermined. Germline CDR1 and CDR2: PRHDT and FYEKMQ (reference sequence). Trimming took off 1 base at V and 6 bases at J, with 10 bases between the two ends. The CDR3 spans 13 residues. The CDR3 DNA reads TGTGCCAGCAGCTTAGTCGACGTTGGCGAGCAGTACTTC. Protein sequence: CASSLVDVGEQYF.

The CDR3 bases are TGTGCCAGCTCACCATCCGGGATGGAGTATGGCTACACCTTC. As protein: CASSPSGMEYGYTF. V is TRBV18 and J is TRBJ1-2; D is unresolved. Germline V lookup: CDR1 KGHSH, CDR2 LQKENI. Between the trimmed V and J ends, which lost 2 bases and 5 bases, there was a span of 12 bases. The length of the CDR3 is 14 residues.

The rearrangement joins TRBV15 to TRBJ1-6; D remains ambiguous. Germline values: CDR1 LNHNV, CDR2 YYDKDF (reference sequence). With 5 bases removed from V and 8 bases from J, the gap between germline ends came to 7 bases. CDR3 size: 12 residues. The CDR3 reads CATSAGYSPLHF. CDR3 bases: TGTGCCACCAGCGCGGGTTATTCACCCCTCCACTTT.

This sequence joins TRBV28 and TRBJ1-6; D is unresolved. The CDR3 runs 17 residues. Trimming took off 9 bases at V and 0 bases at J, with 18 bases between the two ends. Germline-derived CDR1 and CDR2 are MDHEN and SYDVKM. As DNA, the CDR3 is TGTGCCAGTAAACAACCGTCAGAGTACTCCTATAATTCACCCCTCCACTTT. Protein: CASKQPSEYSYNSPLHF.

The chain is built from TRBV4-3 and TRBJ1-2; maybe TRBD1 (5 bases). In germline, CDR1 is LGHNA, CDR2 YSLEER. V was trimmed by 0 bases and J by 0 bases, leaving 14 bases between them. The length of the CDR3 is 17 residues. CDR3 bases: TGCGCCAGCAGCCAAGAATATGCAGGGAGAGCTAACTATGGCTACACCTTC. Its translation is CASSQEYAGRANYGYTF.